This entry features one T cell receptor (beta chain) sequence. Its antigen remains unknown. The CDR3 totals 16 residues. The germline V and J ends were trimmed by 0 bases and 7 bases, with 14 bases remaining between them. CDR1 is SGDLS and CDR2 is YYNGEE in the germline V gene. The input for sorted-subset replicate PCRs was around 200 ng DNA, 25,000 to 30,000 T cell genomes. The repertoire was sequenced with immunoSEQ multiplex PCR; TCRdb's copy has only in-frame clones and lacks some. The profile shows a few million clones, 90% to 96% of them singletons. The sample is drawn from a study of shared clonotypes between healthy human individuals. General study results and limits: Non-shared clonotypes had lower generation probabilities than those shared by all four donors. Clonotypes that were shared across a handful of donors made up around 5% of naive CD4 clonotypes. Investigators expected sequencing depth to affect clonotype sharing among donors.

The receptor comes from a man younger than 35 in good health. Sample: naive CD4+ T cells sorted from blood. Subset reported: CD45RA+ positively selected. The genes are TRBV9 and TRBJ1-6, with D possibly matching TRBD1 (5 bases). The DNA for the CDR3 is TGTGCCAGCAGCGTAGCGGGGGGAGGAAAGAATTCACCCCTCCACTTT. Encoded protein: CASSVAGGGKNSPLHF.